This T cell receptor beta chain was captured by sequencing in a study of T-cell reconstitution after alpha-beta-depleted transplantation in children. Points from the study as a whole: TCRbeta diversity was high at day 60 in some patients (a result of surviving recipient T cells and thymic progenitors).

The CDR3 consists of 17 residues. Trimming stripped 3 bases from V and 6 bases from J, with 24 bases between. TCRbeta library preparation incorporated unique molecular identifiers. One entry per CDR3 protein, called by TCRdb with MiXCR from the PCR reads. The sample has 600,000 or so distinct CDR3 sequences, roughly 23% seen once. With respect to this clonotype: No antigen is known for it.

The V call is TRBV12-3 or TRBV12-4, the J call TRBJ2-7; D may be TRBD2 (7 bases). The specimen was PBMCs, mostly from graft donor cells, collected 360 days after TCRalphabeta/CD19-depleted stem cell transplant. The sequence came from a boy less than two years old who had a stem cell transplant for acute myeloid leukemia, so the T cells may come from the graft donor. The CDR3 bases are TGTGCCAGCAGTTTTTATCCCTCAGTGGGGGGGCCTTTCGAGCAGTACTTC. It is translated as CASSFYPSVGGPFEQYF.